These T cell receptor beta chains were read from a single sample in a study of control samples from healthy donors and cancer patients. Using immunoSEQ multiplex PCR, the repertoire was profiled, and TCRdb retains in-frame clones only, with some absent. Altogether just under 75,000 clones are present, roughly 90% being singletons, with the ten largest covering over 3.5%. The specimen was blood. All receptors derive from a woman between 50 and 59 years old in good health. Each CDR3 is given with its conserved first and last residue. A D gene is named only where the DNA matches it firmly. Size tells how often a clone was seen (once, few, many) or the class of an expanded clone, and some rows leave it out.

V gene	clone size	J gene	D gene	CDR3 protein	CDR3 DNA
TRBV11-2	-	TRBJ2-1	-	CASSLGPSGQSEQFF	TGTGCCAGCAGCTTAGGTCCATCGGGGCAGAGTGAGCAGTTCTTC
TRBV12-3/TRBV12-4	-	TRBJ2-1	-	CASPGHEQFF	TGTGCCAGCCCAGGGCATGAGCAGTTCTTC
TRBV7-9	few	TRBJ2-7	TRBD1	CASSLGQGAYEQYF	TGTGCCAGCAGCTTAGGACAGGGGGCCTACGAGCAGTACTTC
TRBV4-1	-	TRBJ1-2	-	CASSQDRTADGYTF	TGCGCCAGCAGCCAAGATAGGACAGCTGATGGCTACACCTTC
TRBV16	-	TRBJ1-5	-	CASSQAEASNQPQHF	TGTGCCAGCAGCCAAGCCGAGGCTAGCAATCAGCCCCAGCATTTT
TRBV10-3	-	TRBJ2-1	TRBD1	CAISDPGTGSPNEQFF	TGTGCCATCAGTGATCCTGGGACAGGGAGCCCCAATGAGCAGTTCTTC
TRBV4-2	-	TRBJ1-1	-	CASSQAQGRTEAFF	TGTGCCAGCAGCCAAGCCCAGGGTAGAACTGAAGCTTTCTTT
TRBV12-3/TRBV12-4	-	TRBJ1-3	-	CASTLHGTDTIYF	TGTGCCAGCACCCTCCATGGGACGGACACCATATATTTT
TRBV7-6	once	TRBJ2-1	-	CASSWPPRTSYNEQFF	TGTGCCAGCAGTTGGCCCCCCCGGACCAGTTACAATGAGCAGTTCTTC
TRBV6-5	few	TRBJ1-5	-	CASSSEGGQPQHF	TGTGCCAGCAGTTCGGAGGGGGGTCAGCCCCAGCATTTT
TRBV24-1	-	TRBJ2-2	TRBD2	CATRSGTSGRRAGELFF	TGTGCCACCAGAAGCGGAACTAGCGGGAGAAGGGCCGGGGAGCTGTTTTTT
TRBV3-1/TRBV3-2	-	TRBJ2-7	TRBD2	CASSQGLAGSYEQYF	TGTGCCAGCAGCCAAGGACTAGCGGGTTCCTACGAGCAGTACTTC
TRBV4-1	-	TRBJ2-2	TRBD2	CASSQRWTSGSTGELFF	TGCGCCAGCAGCCAAAGGTGGACTAGCGGGAGCACCGGGGAGCTGTTTTTT
TRBV18	once	TRBJ1-3	-	CASSPPSAGPLSGNTIYF	TGTGCCAGCTCACCCCCCTCGGCGGGCCCTCTCTCTGGAAACACCATATATTTT
TRBV25-1	-	TRBJ2-7	TRBD1	CASSATGVYEQYF	TGTGCCAGCAGTGCGACAGGGGTCTACGAGCAGTACTTC
TRBV5-4	-	TRBJ2-7	TRBD2	CASSPTGGVYEQYF	TGTGCCAGCAGCCCCACGGGAGGGGTCTACGAGCAGTACTTC